These T cell receptor beta chains were read from a single sample in a study of blood T cells in healthy people across ages. Each CDR3 protein gets one entry after TCRdb re-called the 5' RACE reads with MiXCR. The table has 1.8 million or so distinct CDR3 sequences, around 42% seen once. The sample taken for sequencing was blood. The source is a human donor in good health. Each CDR3 is given with its conserved first and last residue. A D gene is named only where the DNA matches it firmly. Only part of the rows carry a size: once, few, many, or a class if the clone is expanded.

abundance	v_gene	d_gene	j_gene	CDR3aa	CDR3nt
few	TRBV9	TRBD2	TRBJ2-3	CASSQNPAGDIADTQYF	TGTGCCAGCAGCCAAAATCCAGCGGGGGATATAGCAGATACGCAGTATTTT
few	TRBV6-6	TRBD2	TRBJ2-5	CASSYVLAGGQETQYF	TGTGCCAGCAGTTACGTCCTAGCGGGGGGGCAAGAGACCCAGTACTTC
NA	TRBV5-1	NA	TRBJ2-7	CASSLVRNPDRHMGRYEQYF	TGCGCCAGCAGCTTGGTCCGAAACCCCGACCGGCACATGGGTCGCTACGAGCAGTACTTC
NA	TRBV24-1	TRBD2	TRBJ2-3	CATSEPGLAGSTDTQYF	TGTGCCACCAGTGAGCCGGGACTAGCGGGGAGCACAGATACGCAGTATTTT
NA	TRBV6-5	NA	TRBJ2-7	CASGRDESYYEQYF	TGTGCCAGCGGAAGGGATGAAAGCTACTACGAGCAGTACTTC
NA	TRBV4-1	NA	TRBJ2-1	CANSHASTSSYNEQFF	TGCGCCAACAGCCACGCTAGCACCAGCTCCTACAATGAGCAGTTCTTC
NA	TRBV6-1	NA	TRBJ1-2	CASSVSPGESWGYTF	TGTGCCAGCAGTGTCTCCCCCGGGGAGTCGTGGGGCTACACCTTC
few	TRBV5-1	TRBD1	TRBJ2-7	CASRSPGQNVYEQYF	TGCGCCAGCAGAAGTCCGGGACAGAATGTTTACGAGCAGTACTTC
NA	TRBV12-3/TRBV12-4	NA	TRBJ2-4	CASSLGGTALGIQYF	TGTGCCAGCAGTTTAGGCGGGACGGCATTAGGCATTCAGTACTTC
once	TRBV7-2	NA	TRBJ2-2	CASSLSRGAYTGELFF	TGTGCCAGCAGCTTATCACGGGGGGCCTACACCGGGGAGCTGTTTTTT
NA	TRBV7-2	NA	TRBJ2-3	CASKLLINTDTQYF	TGTGCCAGCAAGCTACTAATTAACACAGATACGCAGTATTTT
NA	TRBV20-1	NA	TRBJ1-2	CSARDPRNYGYTF	TGCAGTGCTAGAGATCCCAGGAACTATGGCTACACCTTC
many	TRBV28	TRBD1	TRBJ2-1	CASSLRTGSSYNEQFF	TGTGCCAGCAGTCTACGGACAGGGAGCTCCTACAATGAGCAGTTCTTC
NA	TRBV2	TRBD1	TRBJ1-1	CASTLRDRDLNTEAFF	TGTGCCAGCACCCTGCGGGACAGGGACCTTAACACTGAAGCTTTCTTT
few	TRBV6-5	NA	TRBJ2-7	CASSQGQIGYEQYF	TGTGCCAGCAGCCAGGGCCAGATCGGGTACGAGCAGTACTTC
NA	TRBV5-5	TRBD1	TRBJ1-4	CASGLGQIYAANEKLFF	TGTGCCAGCGGCTTGGGACAGATCTATGCAGCTAATGAAAAACTGTTTTTT
NA	TRBV7-9	TRBD1	TRBJ1-1	CASSRTGTGNTEAFF	TGTGCCAGCAGCCGAACCGGGACAGGGAACACTGAAGCTTTCTTT
few	TRBV5-1	NA	TRBJ2-5	CASSPGDWEETQYF	TGCGCCAGCAGCCCAGGGGACTGGGAAGAGACCCAGTACTTC
few	TRBV5-1	TRBD1	TRBJ1-6	CASSLGGTGTSPLHF	TGCGCCAGCAGCTTGGGCGGGACAGGGACTTCACCCCTCCACTTT
NA	TRBV12-3/TRBV12-4	NA	TRBJ1-4	CASSFGGEATNEKLFF	TGTGCCAGCAGTTTCGGGGGAGAGGCAACTAATGAAAAACTGTTTTTT
many	TRBV21-1	NA	TRBJ1-5	CASSPGTVSNQPQHF	TGTGCCAGCAGCCCCGGGACAGTTAGCAATCAGCCCCAGCATTTT
NA	TRBV29-1	NA	TRBJ2-5	CSVVKGGETQYF	TGCAGCGTTGTTAAGGGTGGAGAGACCCAGTACTTC
NA	TRBV10-3	NA	TRBJ2-6	CAIGLGVGANVLTF	TGTGCCATCGGGTTGGGGGTTGGGGCCAACGTCCTGACTTTC
few	TRBV6-2/TRBV6-3	NA	TRBJ2-1	CASSYPLATLYNEQFF	TGTGCCAGCAGTTACCCCCTAGCGACCCTTTACAATGAGCAGTTCTTC
NA	TRBV3-1	NA	TRBJ1-5	CASSQQNQPQHF	TGTGCCAGCAGCCAACAGAATCAGCCCCAGCATTTT
few	TRBV12-3/TRBV12-4	TRBD1	TRBJ1-2	CASSRPGQGAYGYTF	TGTGCCAGCAGTCGCCCGGGACAGGGGGCCTATGGCTACACCTTC
NA	TRBV28	NA	TRBJ2-7	CASSLIQREDYEQYF	TGTGCCAGCAGTTTGATCCAGAGAGAGGACTACGAGCAGTACTTC
NA	TRBV10-3	NA	TRBJ2-3	CASDNRVDTQYF	TGTGCCAGCGATAACAGGGTTGATACGCAGTATTTT
few	TRBV2	TRBD2	TRBJ2-7	CASIQAGAAYEQYF	TGTGCCAGCATCCAAGCGGGGGCAGCTTACGAGCAGTACTTC
few	TRBV5-5	NA	TRBJ2-5	CASSLYRGSQETQYF	TGTGCCAGCAGCTTGTACCGGGGGAGCCAAGAGACCCAGTACTTC
NA	TRBV5-1	TRBD2	TRBJ2-5	CASSSQRGQETQYF	TGCGCCAGCAGCTCTCAGCGGGGCCAAGAGACCCAGTACTTC
NA	TRBV6-5	NA	TRBJ2-3	CASSMGPREWSDTQYF	TGTGCCAGCAGCATGGGACCCCGTGAATGGAGTGATACGCAGTATTTT
NA	TRBV7-9	TRBD2	TRBJ2-7	CASSPIVRRGGYEQYF	TGTGCCAGCAGCCCAATCGTTCGACGGGGAGGGTACGAGCAGTACTTC
NA	TRBV28	NA	TRBJ2-5	CASSFGGGSPRLETQYF	TGTGCCAGCAGTTTCGGAGGAGGGAGCCCTCGGTTAGAGACCCAGTACTTC
NA	TRBV20-1	TRBD1	TRBJ2-5	CSASANRGTLETQYF	TGCAGTGCTAGTGCAAACAGGGGGACCTTGGAGACCCAGTACTTC
NA	TRBV6-6	NA	TRBJ1-2	CASIEGGLNGGYTF	TGTGCCAGCATCGAAGGGGGGTTAAACGGTGGCTACACCTTC
few	TRBV11-2	NA	TRBJ2-2	CASSLVQGPTGELFF	TGTGCCAGCAGCTTAGTACAGGGACCCACCGGGGAGCTGTTTTTT
many	TRBV29-1	NA	TRBJ2-7	CSVRGPYEQYF	TGCAGCGTCCGGGGGCCTTACGAGCAGTACTTC
NA	TRBV5-1	TRBD1	TRBJ2-4	CASSLGFFWDRAAKNIQYF	TGCGCCAGCAGCTTGGGATTCTTCTGGGACAGGGCAGCCAAAAACATTCAGTACTTC
many	TRBV28	NA	TRBJ2-7	CASSAGSYEQYF	TGTGCCAGCTCGGCAGGTTCCTACGAGCAGTACTTC
NA	TRBV7-2	TRBD1	TRBJ2-3	CASSFITGVADTQYF	TGTGCCAGCAGCTTTATAACAGGGGTTGCAGATACGCAGTATTTT
NA	TRBV5-4	NA	TRBJ2-5	CASSSAGGGKETQYF	TGTGCCAGCAGCTCCGCTGGGGGGGGCAAAGAGACCCAGTACTTC
few	TRBV5-1	NA	TRBJ2-7	CASSPGPDFSKGEQYF	TGCGCCAGCAGCCCCGGTCCGGACTTCTCAAAAGGCGAGCAGTACTTC
NA	TRBV7-2	NA	TRBJ2-3	CASSLGDLADTQYF	TGTGCCAGCAGCTTAGGGGACCTAGCAGATACGCAGTATTTT
few	TRBV18	TRBD1	TRBJ2-7	CASSSSGTGTSYEQYF	TGTGCCAGCTCCTCCAGTGGGACAGGGACGTCCTACGAGCAGTACTTC
NA	TRBV20-1	TRBD2	TRBJ2-1	CSAGGWASGLTNEQFF	TGCAGTGCCGGCGGTTGGGCTAGCGGACTTACTAATGAGCAGTTCTTC
NA	TRBV7-9	NA	TRBJ2-1	CASSLAFKKLRNEQFF	TGTGCCAGCAGCCTCGCCTTTAAAAAGCTTCGGAATGAGCAGTTCTTC
many	TRBV6-6	TRBD1	TRBJ2-5	CASSPGTGGRETQYF	TGTGCCAGCAGTCCCGGGACAGGGGGCAGAGAGACCCAGTACTTC
few	TRBV5-6	TRBD2	TRBJ2-5	CASSSGLPRETQYF	TGTGCCAGCAGCTCGGGACTACCAAGGGAGACCCAGTACTTC